This TCR beta chain was found in a study of cytomegalovirus exposure and HLA in healthy donors. Study-wide results and limits: It was reported in a later analysis that an Asian-associated ancestry cluster showed fewer N-insertions than the 666-donor mean. The authors later linked a missense DCLRE1C variant to TCR beta V- and J-gene trimming.

PCR used 60 Vbeta primers and 13 Jbeta primers. Libraries were prepared by immunoSEQ multiplex PCR; TCRdb keeps only in-frame clonotypes and omits some of them. The sample records just under 95,000 clones, approximately 81% being singletons. This clone has just a few counts. Its antigen is undetermined. The CDR3 is 15 residues long. V was clipped by 3 bases and J by 4 bases, with 12 bases between them. Germline assignment: CDR1 LNHDA and CDR2 SQIVND (reference sequence). This clonotype originated in a girl aged 2-10 years in good health and CMV-seropositive. This chain links TRBV19 with TRBJ1-4; D may be TRBD1 (5 bases). The sequencing input was PBMCs. CDR3 bases: TGTGCCAGTAGTATGGGGCTTTCCTTTAATGAAAAACTGTTTTTT. Protein: CASSMGLSFNEKLFF.